Listed below are T cell receptor beta chains from one sample, sequenced in a study of T cell responses to AZD1222 COVID-19 vaccine. The method was immunoSEQ multiplex PCR; TCRdb's version includes in-frame clones alone and lacks a portion of them. The sample contains about 60,000 clones, around 86% of which appear only once. The input for sequencing was peripheral blood, taken on day 0 of AZD1222 vaccination. The source is an adult in good health. The CDR3 runs from the conserved cysteine through the conserved F or W. Each record gives: clone size, J gene, V gene, D gene, CDR3 DNA, CDR3 protein. A D gene is named only where the DNA matches it firmly. Where a row states a size, it is once, few, many or the class of an expanded clone; other rows omit it.

abundance: NA; j_gene: TRBJ1-6; v_gene: TRBV5-1; d_gene: NA; CDR3nt: TGCGCCAGCAGCTCGGTCTTGGATTCACCCCTCCACTTT; CDR3aa: CASSSVLDSPLHF
abundance: once; j_gene: TRBJ2-1; v_gene: TRBV14; d_gene: TRBD2; CDR3nt: TGTGCCAGCAGCCTCGGGACTAGCGGCTACAATGAGCAGTTCTTC; CDR3aa: CASSLGTSGYNEQFF
abundance: NA; j_gene: TRBJ1-2; v_gene: TRBV7-2; d_gene: TRBD1; CDR3nt: TGTGCCAGCAGCTGGACAGGGGTCTATGGCTACACCTTC; CDR3aa: CASSWTGVYGYTF
abundance: NA; j_gene: TRBJ1-6; v_gene: TRBV5-4; d_gene: NA; CDR3nt: TGTGCCAGCAGCTTGGGTCAGGGCAGTTCACCCCTCCACTTT; CDR3aa: CASSLGQGSSPLHF
abundance: NA; j_gene: TRBJ1-1; v_gene: TRBV28; d_gene: TRBD1; CDR3nt: TGTGCAGTAAAGGACAGGGTTTTTGAAGCTTTCTTT; CDR3aa: CAVKDRVFEAFF
abundance: NA; j_gene: TRBJ1-2; v_gene: TRBV28; d_gene: NA; CDR3nt: TGTGCCAGCAGTCCCTTGTCAGGGGCCTTACTTGGCTACACCTTC; CDR3aa: CASSPLSGALLGYTF
abundance: NA; j_gene: TRBJ1-4; v_gene: TRBV14; d_gene: NA; CDR3nt: TGTGCCAGCAGCCACACCGCGGGTAATGAAAAACTGTTTTTT; CDR3aa: CASSHTAGNEKLFF
abundance: few; j_gene: TRBJ1-1; v_gene: TRBV29-1; d_gene: TRBD1; CDR3nt: TGCAGCGGGACGACAGGGGCAGCGAACACTGAAGCTTTCTTT; CDR3aa: CSGTTGAANTEAFF
abundance: NA; j_gene: TRBJ2-5; v_gene: TRBV19; d_gene: NA; CDR3nt: TGTGCCAGTAGTACACTAGCCGGGACTCCAGCCGAAGAGACCCAGTACTTC; CDR3aa: CASSTLAGTPAEETQYF
abundance: once; j_gene: TRBJ1-5; v_gene: TRBV6-2/TRBV6-3; d_gene: NA; CDR3nt: TGTGCCAGCACCCCTGGAGGGAAGCCCCAGCATTTT; CDR3aa: CASTPGGKPQHF
abundance: medium-sized; j_gene: TRBJ1-6; v_gene: TRBV2; d_gene: NA; CDR3nt: TGTGCCAGCAATGACGGGTATTCACCCCTCCACTTT; CDR3aa: CASNDGYSPLHF
abundance: many; j_gene: TRBJ2-7; v_gene: TRBV2; d_gene: NA; CDR3nt: TGTGCCAGCAGTGAAGCGCTGGAAGGCGGCGAGCAGTACTTC; CDR3aa: CASSEALEGGEQYF
abundance: NA; j_gene: TRBJ1-1; v_gene: TRBV30; d_gene: NA; CDR3nt: TGTGCCTGGAGTGTACTATCGACGACAGGGAACACTGAAGCTTTCTTT; CDR3aa: CAWSVLSTTGNTEAFF
abundance: NA; j_gene: TRBJ1-3; v_gene: TRBV5-6; d_gene: NA; CDR3nt: TGTGCCAGCAGCTTCAGGGAAGCTGGAAACACCATATATTTT; CDR3aa: CASSFREAGNTIYF
abundance: NA; j_gene: TRBJ1-1; v_gene: TRBV3-1/TRBV3-2; d_gene: NA; CDR3nt: TGTGCCAGCAGCCCTACAGTGAACACTGAAGCTTTCTTT; CDR3aa: CASSPTVNTEAFF
abundance: NA; j_gene: TRBJ1-1; v_gene: TRBV3-1/TRBV3-2; d_gene: NA; CDR3nt: TGTGCCAGCAGCAGGACAGTCACCAACACTGAAGCTTTCTTT; CDR3aa: CASSRTVTNTEAFF
abundance: NA; j_gene: TRBJ1-2; v_gene: TRBV10-3; d_gene: NA; CDR3nt: TGTGCCATCAGTCTGGGACCCCAAGATGTCTATGGCTACACCTTC; CDR3aa: CAISLGPQDVYGYTF
abundance: NA; j_gene: TRBJ2-1; v_gene: TRBV5-6; d_gene: TRBD2; CDR3nt: TGTGCCAGCCGCTTGTGGGCGGGAGGGGGGCTGGGCAATGAGCAGTTCTTC; CDR3aa: CASRLWAGGGLGNEQFF
abundance: NA; j_gene: TRBJ2-7; v_gene: TRBV27; d_gene: NA; CDR3nt: TGTGCCAGCAGACTTACCCGAATGAGCTACGAGCAGTACTTC; CDR3aa: CASRLTRMSYEQYF
abundance: NA; j_gene: TRBJ2-5; v_gene: TRBV4-2; d_gene: TRBD2; CDR3nt: TGTGCCAGCAGCCTAACCGTAGCGGGAGGGCCGTTAGAGACCCAGTACTTC; CDR3aa: CASSLTVAGGPLETQYF
abundance: NA; j_gene: TRBJ2-1; v_gene: TRBV7-3; d_gene: NA; CDR3nt: TGTGCCAGCAGCCTTCGGGACTCCGTATACAATGAGCAGTTCTTC; CDR3aa: CASSLRDSVYNEQFF
abundance: NA; j_gene: TRBJ2-1; v_gene: TRBV6-2/TRBV6-3; d_gene: NA; CDR3nt: TGTGCCAGCAGTACAGGGAGGTACAATGAGCAGTTCTTC; CDR3aa: CASSTGRYNEQFF
abundance: few; j_gene: TRBJ2-3; v_gene: TRBV19; d_gene: TRBD1; CDR3nt: TGTGCCAGTAGTTCGGGACAGGGTGGGGCAGATACGCAGTATTTT; CDR3aa: CASSSGQGGADTQYF
abundance: NA; j_gene: TRBJ2-5; v_gene: TRBV28; d_gene: TRBD2; CDR3nt: TGTGCCAGCAGTTCTAGCGGGACCGTCCAAGAGACCCAGTACTTC; CDR3aa: CASSSSGTVQETQYF
abundance: NA; j_gene: TRBJ2-3; v_gene: TRBV5-4; d_gene: TRBD2; CDR3nt: TGTGCCAGCAGCTTGCTAGCGGGAGGGGATTTGTCAGATACGCAGTATTTT; CDR3aa: CASSLLAGGDLSDTQYF
abundance: NA; j_gene: TRBJ2-7; v_gene: TRBV10-2; d_gene: TRBD1; CDR3nt: TGCGCCAGCAACCACCGGGACAGGGGCTACGAGCAGTACTTC; CDR3aa: CASNHRDRGYEQYF
abundance: NA; j_gene: TRBJ1-5; v_gene: TRBV27; d_gene: NA; CDR3nt: TGTGCCAGCAGTTTAAGTGAGTATCAGCTCCAGCATTTT; CDR3aa: CASSLSEYQLQHF
abundance: NA; j_gene: TRBJ2-7; v_gene: TRBV4-3; d_gene: TRBD2; CDR3nt: TGCGCCAGCAGCCGACAGAAGACTAGCGGGAGTAGCGAGCAGTACTTC; CDR3aa: CASSRQKTSGSSEQYF
abundance: NA; j_gene: TRBJ1-2; v_gene: TRBV28; d_gene: TRBD1; CDR3nt: TGTGCCAGCAGTTTATGGGGACAGTCGGGCGGCTACACCTTC; CDR3aa: CASSLWGQSGGYTF
abundance: NA; j_gene: TRBJ1-6; v_gene: TRBV4-1; d_gene: NA; CDR3nt: TGCGCCAGCAGCCCTCGGCCTATAATCGATTCACCCCTCCACTTT; CDR3aa: CASSPRPIIDSPLHF
abundance: NA; j_gene: TRBJ1-1; v_gene: TRBV28; d_gene: TRBD1; CDR3nt: TGTGCCAGCAACACCATAAGGCAGGGGGCGATGAACACTGAAGCTTTCTTT; CDR3aa: CASNTIRQGAMNTEAFF
abundance: NA; j_gene: TRBJ2-5; v_gene: TRBV19; d_gene: NA; CDR3nt: TGTGCCAGTAGTACCGCCCGAATAGCGTCACAAGAGACCCAGTACTTC; CDR3aa: CASSTARIASQETQYF
abundance: NA; j_gene: TRBJ2-3; v_gene: TRBV5-1; d_gene: NA; CDR3nt: TGCGCCAGCAGCCCGGACAGCGCAGATACGCAGTATTTT; CDR3aa: CASSPDSADTQYF
abundance: few; j_gene: TRBJ2-7; v_gene: TRBV4-2; d_gene: NA; CDR3nt: TGTGCCAGCAGCCAGTGGGACCAGGGGAACTACGAGCAGTACTTC; CDR3aa: CASSQWDQGNYEQYF
abundance: NA; j_gene: TRBJ1-2; v_gene: TRBV6-5; d_gene: TRBD1; CDR3nt: TGTGCCAGCAGTTCCCCATACCGGACAGGGGCCTATGGCTACACCTTC; CDR3aa: CASSSPYRTGAYGYTF
abundance: NA; j_gene: TRBJ2-5; v_gene: TRBV9; d_gene: NA; CDR3nt: TGTGCCAGCAGCGTAACGGCTCTCGATGAGACCCAGTACTTC; CDR3aa: CASSVTALDETQYF
abundance: NA; j_gene: TRBJ1-4; v_gene: TRBV4-3; d_gene: NA; CDR3nt: TGCGCCAGCAGCCAAGATAACAGGGCTAATGAAAAACTGTTTTTT; CDR3aa: CASSQDNRANEKLFF
abundance: NA; j_gene: TRBJ2-7; v_gene: TRBV19; d_gene: TRBD1; CDR3nt: TGTGCCAGTAGTAAGGGACAGCCGAGCTCCTACGAGCAGTACTTC; CDR3aa: CASSKGQPSSYEQYF
abundance: NA; j_gene: TRBJ1-2; v_gene: TRBV28; d_gene: NA; CDR3nt: TGTGCCACCTCGGACAACTATGGCTACACCTTC; CDR3aa: CATSDNYGYTF
abundance: NA; j_gene: TRBJ1-2; v_gene: TRBV3-1/TRBV3-2; d_gene: NA; CDR3nt: TGTGCCAGCAGCCCCCAGGGATGGGGCGGGAACTATGGCTACACCTTC; CDR3aa: CASSPQGWGGNYGYTF
abundance: once; j_gene: TRBJ2-3; v_gene: TRBV4-2; d_gene: TRBD2; CDR3nt: TGTGCCAGCAGCCAAGAGGGACTAGCGGGAGATACGCAGTATTTT; CDR3aa: CASSQEGLAGDTQYF
abundance: NA; j_gene: TRBJ2-1; v_gene: TRBV14; d_gene: NA; CDR3nt: TGTGCCAGCAGCCCCCGCCCGAGCTCCTACAATGAGCAGTTCTTC; CDR3aa: CASSPRPSSYNEQFF
abundance: NA; j_gene: TRBJ1-4; v_gene: TRBV5-5; d_gene: TRBD1; CDR3nt: TGTGCCAGCAGCTCCTCAGGGGGCCCTGAAAAACTGTTTTTT; CDR3aa: CASSSSGGPEKLFF
abundance: NA; j_gene: TRBJ2-1; v_gene: TRBV27; d_gene: NA; CDR3nt: TGTGCCAGCAGTTTCACTGGAGGGAATGAGCAGTTCTTC; CDR3aa: CASSFTGGNEQFF
abundance: NA; j_gene: TRBJ1-2; v_gene: TRBV6-5; d_gene: NA; CDR3nt: TGTGCCAGCCGATCCGGACAGAACTATGGCTACACCTTC; CDR3aa: CASRSGQNYGYTF
abundance: NA; j_gene: TRBJ1-1; v_gene: TRBV19; d_gene: NA; CDR3nt: TGTGCCAGTACCGACACTCTGGGCACTGAAGCTTTCTTT; CDR3aa: CASTDTLGTEAFF
abundance: NA; j_gene: TRBJ1-1; v_gene: TRBV30; d_gene: TRBD1; CDR3nt: TGTGCCTGGAGTGTTGGGGACAGCGCCCGTGGGGCTTTCTTT; CDR3aa: CAWSVGDSARGAFF
abundance: NA; j_gene: TRBJ1-1; v_gene: TRBV19; d_gene: NA; CDR3nt: TGTGCCAGTAGTATGTTACAACAGGCGACTAACACTGAAGCTTTCTTT; CDR3aa: CASSMLQQATNTEAFF
abundance: few; j_gene: TRBJ2-1; v_gene: TRBV19; d_gene: TRBD2; CDR3nt: TGTGCCAGTAGTTGGGCTAGCGGGAACAATGAGCAGTTCTTC; CDR3aa: CASSWASGNNEQFF
abundance: NA; j_gene: TRBJ1-2; v_gene: TRBV6-5; d_gene: NA; CDR3nt: TGTGCCAATGGGCCCGGGTCTTGCTATGGCTACACCTTC; CDR3aa: CANGPGSCYGYTF
abundance: NA; j_gene: TRBJ2-3; v_gene: TRBV4-1; d_gene: TRBD2; CDR3nt: TGCGCCAGCAGCCGAAGAGCGGGAGGTTGGACAGATACGCAGTATTTT; CDR3aa: CASSRRAGGWTDTQYF
abundance: NA; j_gene: TRBJ2-7; v_gene: TRBV29-1; d_gene: NA; CDR3nt: TGCAGCGTTGAGCTAGGGTACGAGCAGTACTTC; CDR3aa: CSVELGYEQYF
abundance: NA; j_gene: TRBJ2-7; v_gene: TRBV6-5; d_gene: TRBD1; CDR3nt: TGTGCCAGTCAGTACCCGGGACAGGCACACTACGAGCAGTACTTC; CDR3aa: CASQYPGQAHYEQYF
abundance: NA; j_gene: TRBJ1-5; v_gene: TRBV27; d_gene: NA; CDR3nt: TGTGCCAGCAGTCCAAACCCCGCCAAGGAGAGCTACCAGCCCCAGCATTTT; CDR3aa: CASSPNPAKESYQPQHF
abundance: NA; j_gene: TRBJ1-3; v_gene: TRBV11-2; d_gene: NA; CDR3nt: TGTGCCAGCAGCTTGAGCAGACTAAGCTCTGGAAACACCATATATTTT; CDR3aa: CASSLSRLSSGNTIYF
abundance: NA; j_gene: TRBJ1-3; v_gene: TRBV4-2; d_gene: TRBD1; CDR3nt: TGTGCCAGCAGCCAAGATTGGACAGGGGTCTCTGGAAACACCATATATTTT; CDR3aa: CASSQDWTGVSGNTIYF